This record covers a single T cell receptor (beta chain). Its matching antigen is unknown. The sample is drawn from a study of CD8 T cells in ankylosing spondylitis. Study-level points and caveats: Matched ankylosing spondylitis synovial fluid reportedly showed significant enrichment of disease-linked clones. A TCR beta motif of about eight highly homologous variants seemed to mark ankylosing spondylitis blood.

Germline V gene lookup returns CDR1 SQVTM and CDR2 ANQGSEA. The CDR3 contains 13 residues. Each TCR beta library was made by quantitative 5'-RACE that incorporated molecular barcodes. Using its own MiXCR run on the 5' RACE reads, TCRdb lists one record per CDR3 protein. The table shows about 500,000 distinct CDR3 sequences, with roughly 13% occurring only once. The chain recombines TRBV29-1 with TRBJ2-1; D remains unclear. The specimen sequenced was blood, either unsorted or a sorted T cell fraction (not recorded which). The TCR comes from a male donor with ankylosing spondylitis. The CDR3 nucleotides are TGCAGGGCCAGGCCTATAGACTACAATGAGCAGTTCTTC. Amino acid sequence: CRARPIDYNEQFF.